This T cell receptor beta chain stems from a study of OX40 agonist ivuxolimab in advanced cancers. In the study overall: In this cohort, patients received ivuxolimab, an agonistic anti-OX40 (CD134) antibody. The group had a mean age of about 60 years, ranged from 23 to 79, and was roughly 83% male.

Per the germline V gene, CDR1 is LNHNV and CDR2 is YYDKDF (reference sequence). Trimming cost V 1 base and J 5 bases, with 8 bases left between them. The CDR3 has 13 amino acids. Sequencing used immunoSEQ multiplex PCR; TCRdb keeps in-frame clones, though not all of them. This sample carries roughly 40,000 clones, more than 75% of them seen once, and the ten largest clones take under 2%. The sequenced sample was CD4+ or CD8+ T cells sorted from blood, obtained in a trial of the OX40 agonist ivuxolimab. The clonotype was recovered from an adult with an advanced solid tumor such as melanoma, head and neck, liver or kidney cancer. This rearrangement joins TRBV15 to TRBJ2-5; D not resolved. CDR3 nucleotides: TGTGCCACCAGCAGAGGGGGTTTCGAGACCCAGTACTTC. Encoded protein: CATSRGGFETQYF.